Shown below are 17 T cell receptor beta chains from a single sample sequenced in a study of blood T cell repertoires in COVID-19. The method was immunoSEQ multiplex PCR; TCRdb's version includes in-frame clones alone and lacks a portion of them. The sample consists of 540,000 or so clones, 85% to 90% of them appearing once. Sequenced input: peripheral blood. The receptors shown here come from a woman in her fifties or sixties with COVID-19, enrolled during active disease.

The V and J genes are TRBV5-1 and TRBJ2-7, with 11 bases aligning to TRBD2. Trimming cost V 4 bases and J 1 base; bases outside gene matches: 7. Germline V gives CDR1 SGHRS, CDR2 YFSETQ. This CDR3 comprises 16 residues. The CDR3 DNA sequence: TGCGCCAGCAGCACCTCTAGCGGGGGGCGATCCTACGAGCAGTACTTC. This translates into CASSTSSGGRSYEQYF.

The V and J genes are TRBV30 and TRBJ1-2; TRBD1 matches 8 bases. The junction had 10 bases not matched to a gene; V was cut back by 8 bases and J by 2 bases. Germline loops: CDR1 GTSNPN, CDR2 SVGIG (reference sequence). This CDR3 is built from 14 residues. The CDR3 sequence: CAIQRTGRNYGYTF. Written as DNA, the CDR3 is TGTGCCATCCAGAGGACAGGGCGAAACTATGGCTACACCTTC.

Only one count was recorded for this clone. The chain combines TRBV6-5 with TRBJ1-2; D possibly corresponds to TRBD1 (5 bases). V lost 6 bases and J lost 8, with 13 bases in between. Germline V gene data show CDR1 as MNHEY and CDR2 as SVGAGI. CDR3 length: 12 residues. CDR3 DNA: TGTGCCAGCAGGGGGGACTTGAGGGGCTACACCTTC. It encodes CASRGDLRGYTF.

The rearrangement joins TRBV4-1 to TRBJ1-5; no clear D gene. The CDR3 totals 12 residues. Germline CDR1 is MGHRA and CDR2 is YSYEKL. The germline V and J ends were trimmed by 1 base and 10 bases, with 8 bases remaining between them. CDR3 sequence (DNA): TGCGCCAGCAGCCAAGTTGGGAGTCCCCAGCATTTT. Amino acid sequence: CASSQVGSPQHF.

The chain uses TRBV10-1 and TRBJ2-7; TRBD2 agrees at 9 bases. V was clipped by 10 bases and J by 3 bases; unmatched bases: 10. Germline loops: CDR1 WNHNN, CDR2 SYGVQD (reference sequence). The CDR3 length is 14 residues. The CDR3 loop reads CATLGGREGYEQYF. The CDR3 DNA sequence: TGCGCCACCCTTGGCGGGAGGGAGGGCTACGAGCAGTACTTC.

This clone was observed a single time. This chain uses TRBV27 with TRBJ2-7; 8 nucleotides align to TRBD1. The V gene's germline CDR1 is MNHEY and CDR2 SMNVEV (reference sequence). This CDR3 region has 14 residues. With 6 bases clipped from V and 5 bases from J, the junction kept 9 bases outside the gene matches. The CDR3 DNA reads TGTGCCAGCAGGATGATACAGGGGGTCGACGAGCAGTACTTC. Translated: CASRMIQGVDEQYF.

This clone has just one count. The chain is built from TRBV5-6 and TRBJ2-3; D perhaps matches TRBD2 (5 bases). Looked up from germline, CDR1 is SGHDT and CDR2 is YYEEEE. The ends were cut back, 4 bases at V and 2 bases at J, with 8 bases in the middle. The CDR3 covers 13 residues. DNA of the CDR3: TGTGCCAGCAGCCCGGGGTCCACAGATACGCAGTATTTT. This encodes CASSPGSTDTQYF.

V and J are TRBV5-1 and TRBJ1-2, with TRBD1 identical over 8 bases. CDR1 is SGHRS, CDR2 YFSETQ, per germline. Losses at the gene ends were 1 base for V and 4 bases for J; bases not matched to a gene: 12. The CDR3 is made up of 17 amino acids. CDR3 residues: CASSLNTGQGTLYGYTF. The CDR3 bases are TGCGCCAGCAGCTTGAATACTGGACAGGGAACACTCTATGGCTACACCTTC.

This clone was picked up a small number of times. The same CDR3 can be traced to other DNA sequences in this sample. The rearrangement uses TRBV5-4 and TRBJ2-7, with TRBD1 identical over 9 bases. Unmatched junction bases numbered 0, after V lost 0 bases and J lost 5 bases. The CDR3 length is 13 residues. Germline V gene lookup returns CDR1 SGHNT and CDR2 YYREEE (reference sequence). Written as DNA, the CDR3 is TGTGCCAGCAGCTTGGACAGGGGGCACGAGCAGTACTTC. Its protein product is CASSLDRGHEQYF.

The chain has TRBV19 and TRBJ1-5; D might be TRBD1 (6 bases). Germline loops: CDR1 LNHDA, CDR2 SQIVND (reference sequence). V was clipped by 2 bases and J by 5 bases, with 13 bases between them. CDR3 size: 15 residues. The CDR3 nucleotides are TGTGCCAGTAGTATAACAGGGAAATCCTATCAGCCCCAGCATTTT. It yields the protein CASSITGKSYQPQHF.

This clone was seen only a few times. This chain links TRBV5-4 with TRBJ1-1, with a tentative D call TRBD1 (5 bases). V was cut by 3 bases and J by 3 bases, with 12 bases left in between. This CDR3 is built from 14 residues. The germline V gene has CDR1 SGHNT and CDR2 YYREEE (reference sequence). DNA of the CDR3: TGTGCCAGCAGCTCCAGGGCGGGGGACACTGAAGCTTTCTTT. Its translation: CASSSRAGDTEAFF.

This chain links TRBV10-3 with TRBJ1-5, with TRBD1 as a possible D gene (6 bases). Trimming removed 3 bases from V and 1 base from J, with 22 bases in between. The CDR3 is 19 residues long. From germline, CDR1 is ENHRY and CDR2 SYGVKD. The DNA of the CDR3 is TGTGCCATCAGTGAAGCGGCTATCGTGCGGGGGGCGAGCAATCAGCCCCAGCATTTT. Amino acids: CAISEAAIVRGASNQPQHF.

The chain combines TRBV6-1 with TRBJ2-2, with 9 bases identical to TRBD2. Germline loops: CDR1 MNHNS, CDR2 SASEGT. The CDR3 has 19 residues. After removal of 2 bases from V and 0 bases from J, the junction contained 10 bases not matched to a gene. The CDR3 region is CASSEQKRGASANTGELFF. Written as DNA, the CDR3 is TGTGCCAGCAGTGAACAGAAGCGGGGGGCCTCCGCGAACACCGGGGAGCTGTTTTTT.

A single count supports this clone. Compared with germline, one end of the junction differs, possibly owing to a read error. The chain employs TRBV20-1 and TRBJ2-3; D uncertain. The CDR3 runs to 10 residues. Germline V gene sequence: CDR1 DFQATT, CDR2 SNEGSKA (reference sequence). This chain's CDR3 is CSASRDTQYF. As DNA, the CDR3 is TGCAGTGCTAGCAGAGATACGCAGTATTTT.

The V and J genes are TRBV29-1 and TRBJ2-2, with D maybe TRBD1 (6 bases). This CDR3 is built from 15 residues. Germline V CDR1 and CDR2: SQVTM, ANQGSEA. Trimming shortened V by 2 bases and J by 0 bases, and 10 bases separated the two germline ends. The CDR3 bases are TGCAGCGTTGAAACAGGGCCCACGAACACCGGGGAGCTGTTTTTT. Amino acids: CSVETGPTNTGELFF.

The sample holds one count of this clone. This chain connects TRBV28 to TRBJ1-2; D is unclear. The CDR3 runs 13 residues. The germline gives CDR1 MDHEN, CDR2 SYDVKM. V lost 6 bases to trimming and J lost 8 bases, with 16 bases between them. The CDR3 here is CASSTQGLSGYTF. The CDR3 nucleotides read TGTGCCAGCAGCACTCAAGGACTAAGCGGCTACACCTTC.

The chain employs TRBV3-1 (or the pseudogene TRBV3-2) and TRBJ1-2; 12 bases are shared with TRBD1. The V and J ends lost 5 bases and 7 bases, in that order; junction bases with no gene match: 8. CDR1 and CDR2 (germline): LGHDT, YNNKEL (reference sequence). The CDR3 spans 15 residues. The CDR3 DNA sequence: TGTGCCAGCAGCGAAATCAGGGACAGGGGGCTTGGCTACACCTTC. It codes for CASSEIRDRGLGYTF.